This TCR beta chain derives from a study of blood T cells in healthy people across ages. Overall study findings and caveats: Roughly linearly, TCR beta diversity per million T cells fell as age increased. When set beside aged donors, long-lived donors presented more naive CD4+ cells and higher diversity.

Remarks on this clonotype: Its antigen is undetermined.

Samples each had at least 5 micrograms of total RNA extracted. Primed by a sample-barcoded 5' primer and a J-beta primer mix, a second PCR proceeded for about 6 to 12 cycles. TCRdb re-called the 5' RACE reads through MiXCR, storing one row per CDR3 protein. This table holds about a million distinct CDR3 sequences, approximately 50% found once. V shed 2 bases, J shed 0 bases, and the junction held 10 bases outside the gene matches. This CDR3 has 19 residues. CDR1 is SNHLY and CDR2 is FYNNEI in the germline V gene. Sequenced input: blood. The chain employs TRBV2 and TRBJ2-6; 7 bases map to TRBD2. This TCR derives from a woman aged 60 to 75 in good health. DNA of the CDR3: TGTGCCAGCAGTGAAAGGCTAGCGGAACTTTTCTCTGGGGCCAACGTCCTGACTTTC. This codes for CASSERLAELFSGANVLTF.